This T cell receptor (beta chain) was identified during a study of cytomegalovirus exposure and HLA in healthy donors. V lost 5 bases to trimming and J lost 2 bases; unmatched junction nucleotides: 5. This CDR3 comprises 14 residues. Germline V gene data show CDR1 as WNHNN and CDR2 as SYGVQD (reference sequence). PCR involved 60 Vbeta and 13 Jbeta primers. TCRdb keeps only in-frame clones here, not all; method: immunoSEQ multiplex PCR. The data contain approximately 110,000 clones, around 79% of them singletons. Notes on the study in general: Presence/absence analyses treated sequencing depth as roughly uniform across donors. Several of the most significant clusters were apparently associated with common viral pathogens in a later analysis. The investigators catalogued 150 to 200 TCR beta chains as cytomegalovirus-associated. Reportedly, a later analysis found an Asian-associated ancestry cluster had fewer N-insertions than the approximately 670-donor mean.

Details on this clone: What it recognizes is unknown.

This clonotype was obtained from a middle-aged woman in good health and CMV-seronegative. Specimen: PBMCs. The chain carries TRBV10-1 and TRBJ2-7, with 8 bases aligning to TRBD2. This chain's CDR3 is CASSQGLAPYEQYF. The CDR3 nucleotides read TGCGCCAGCAGTCAAGGACTAGCTCCCTACGAGCAGTACTTC.